The 20 T cell receptor beta chains below all came from one sample that was sequenced in a study of T cell responses to AZD1222 COVID-19 vaccine. Assay used: immunoSEQ multiplex PCR; TCRdb lists only in-frame clones, some missing. The sample includes some 94,000 clones, roughly 87% seen only once; the top ten take about 5.4%. The sequences come from peripheral blood, collected 28 days after the second AZD1222 dose. The receptors derive from an adult who received the AZD1222 COVID-19 vaccine.

The chain combines TRBV7-9 with TRBJ2-1, with TRBD1 matching over 7 bases. With 5 bases clipped from V and 0 bases from J, the junction kept 13 bases outside the gene matches. The CDR3 sequence is 18 residues long. Germline CDR1 SEHNR, CDR2 FQNEAQ (reference sequence). This CDR3 is CASSPHPGQSSSYNEQFF. As DNA, the CDR3 is TGTGCCAGCAGCCCTCACCCGGGACAGTCGAGCTCCTACAATGAGCAGTTCTTC.

The V call is TRBV6-6, the J call TRBJ1-5; D perhaps matches TRBD1 (5 bases). Between the trimmed V and J ends, which lost 4 bases and 1 base, there was a span of 11 bases. This CDR3 comprises 15 residues. CDR1 MNHNY and CDR2 SVGAGI come from the germline V gene (reference sequence). This chain's CDR3 is CASSSQGMSNQPQHF. CDR3 DNA sequence: TGTGCCAGCAGTTCCCAGGGTATGAGCAATCAGCCCCAGCATTTT.

The V and J genes are TRBV6-1 and TRBJ1-3, with D maybe TRBD1 (5 bases). V was cut by 2 bases and J by 4 bases, with 15 bases left in between. Germline V gives CDR1 MNHNS, CDR2 SASEGT. The CDR3 is 16 amino acids. CDR3 nucleotide sequence: TGTGCCAGCAGTGAATCTACGTCAGGGTCCGGAAACACCATATATTTT. Protein product: CASSESTSGSGNTIYF.

The chain recombines TRBV2 with TRBJ2-7, with D possibly being TRBD1 (6 bases). In germline, CDR1 is SNHLY, CDR2 FYNNEI. This CDR3 has 12 amino acids. V was trimmed by 5 bases and J by 4 bases, leaving 9 bases between them. The CDR3 region is CASSTDRYEQYV. CDR3 nucleotide sequence: TGTGCCAGCAGTACCGACAGGTACGAGCAGTACGTC.

The chain links TRBV30 to TRBJ2-7; D remains ambiguous. This CDR3 is 13 amino acids long. V lost 3 bases to trimming and J lost 5 bases, with 14 bases between them. Germline lookup yields CDR1 GTSNPN and CDR2 SVGIG (reference sequence). The CDR3, as DNA: TGTGCCTGGAGGAGGAATGGAATTAACGAGCAGTACTTC. It encodes CAWRRNGINEQYF.

As for this clone: One junction end does not reproduce the germline sequence, and a read error may be involved. The V and J genes are TRBV19 and TRBJ1-3; no firm D call. Germline CDR1 and CDR2: LNHDA and SQIVND (reference sequence). The CDR3 covers 9 residues. CDR3 protein: CATVRNRVF. The CDR3 bases are TGTGCCACCGTACGGAACAGAGTATTT.

The J gene is TRBJ1-2, the V gene TRBV13; the D is unclear. This CDR3 comprises 12 residues. Germline-derived CDR1 and CDR2 are PRHDT and FYEKMQ (reference sequence). V shed 0 bases and J shed 10 bases, with 9 bases lying between them. CDR3 DNA: TGTGCCAGCAGCTTAGGCGACCTGGACTACACCTTC. This gives the protein CASSLGDLDYTF.

The V gene is TRBV28, the J gene TRBJ2-7, with D perhaps matching TRBD2 (5 bases). The CDR3 length is 14 residues. CDR1 is MDHEN, CDR2 SYDVKM, per germline. V was clipped by 6 bases and J by 1 base, with 13 bases between them. CDR3 coding DNA: TGTGCCAGCAGAATCGGGGTGGTGTCCTACGAGCAGTACTTC. It yields the protein CASRIGVVSYEQYF.

The V and J genes are TRBV19 and TRBJ1-5; TRBD1 is a possible D gene (6 bases). Germline V lookup: CDR1 LNHDA, CDR2 SQIVND (reference sequence). This CDR3 spans 16 amino acids. V was shortened by 7 bases and J by 0 bases, with 16 bases between the two germline ends. The CDR3 DNA reads as TGTGCCAGTACCGCCGGGACACTTCCTAGCAATCAGCCCCAGCATTTT. Protein sequence: CASTAGTLPSNQPQHF.

The J gene is TRBJ1-2, the V gene TRBV20-1; TRBD1 agrees at 7 bases. Germline CDR1 and CDR2: DFQATT and SNEGSKA (reference sequence). V lost 4 bases and J lost 8; bases outside the gene matches: 4. The CDR3 has 11 amino acids. The DNA for the CDR3 is TGCAGTGCTAAGGGGGCTGGCGGCTACACCTTC. It yields the protein CSAKGAGGYTF.

The V gene is TRBV2, the J gene TRBJ2-7; D unresolved. The CDR3 consists of 13 residues. Germline CDR1 SNHLY, CDR2 FYNNEI. The germline V and J ends were trimmed by 4 bases and 2 bases, with 9 bases remaining between them. CDR3 sequence: CASSGAEAYEQYF. DNA for the CDR3: TGTGCCAGCAGTGGGGCAGAAGCCTACGAGCAGTACTTC.

This chain connects TRBV5-5 to TRBJ1-3, with D unresolved. Looked up from germline, CDR1 is SGHKS and CDR2 is YYEKEE (reference sequence). The V end was cut by 1 base, the J end by 1 base, with 6 bases between. This CDR3 is built from 14 residues. CDR3 loop: CASSLPGSGNTIYF. The CDR3 DNA follows: TGTGCCAGCAGCTTGCCCGGTTCTGGAAACACCATATATTTT.

On this clone itself: The junction departs from the called germline gene at one end, perhaps through a read error. The chain links TRBV29-1 to TRBJ1-1, with D possibly matching TRBD1 (6 bases). This CDR3 comprises 14 residues. Germline CDR1 and CDR2: SQVTM and ANQGSEA. The CDR3 region is CSVQGGWGNSEAFF. CDR3 sequence (DNA): TGCAGCGTACAAGGGGGATGGGGCAACAGTGAAGCTTTCTTT. Drawing the rest from reference TRBV29-1 and TRBJ1-1, the complete variable domain is SAVISQKPSRDICQRGTSLTIQCQVDSQVTMMFWYRQQPGQSLTLIATANQGSEATYESGFVIDKFPISRPNLTFSTLTVSNMSPEDSSIYLCSVQGGWGNSEAFFGQGTRLTVV.

The genes are TRBV15 and TRBJ1-5; the match to TRBD1 covers 9 bases. J was trimmed by 12 bases and V by 5 bases; bases with no gene match: 20. The CDR3 spans 17 residues. The germline gives CDR1 LNHNV, CDR2 YYDKDF (reference sequence). In nucleotides, the CDR3 is TGTGCCACCAGCGGAGGGGGGACCCGGGACAGGGAGAGGCGCCAGCATTTT. Protein product: CATSGGGTRDRERRQHF.

The J gene is TRBJ2-1, the V gene TRBV15, with D possibly being TRBD2 (5 bases). The CDR3 runs to 13 residues. Germline V gene sequence: CDR1 LNHNV, CDR2 YYDKDF (reference sequence). V was shortened by 5 bases and J by 5 bases, with 10 bases between the two germline ends. CDR3 in DNA: TGTGCCACCAGCCACCGGGATCACAATGAGCAGTTCTTC. It encodes CATSHRDHNEQFF.

V gene TRBV11-1 combines with J gene TRBJ2-5; 11 bases align to TRBD2. From germline, CDR1 is SGHAT and CDR2 FQDESV (reference sequence). V lost 4 bases to trimming and J lost 5 bases; unmatched junction nucleotides: 6. This CDR3 spans 15 amino acids. CDR3 bases: TGTGCCAGCAGCTCCCCACTAGCGGGGGCTGAGACCCAGTACTTC. This sequence encodes CASSSPLAGAETQYF. The full variable domain, its missing parts supplied by reference TRBV11-1 and TRBJ2-5, is EAEVAQSPRYKITEKSQAVAFWCDPISGHATLYWYRQILGQGPELLVQFQDESVVDDSQLPKDRFSAERLKGVDSTLKIQPAELGDSAMYLCASSSPLAGAETQYFGPGTRLLVL.

CDR3 in DNA: TGTGCCAGCAGCCCGGGGAGGGTGAAGGGCGTCGAGCAGTACGTC. Its translation is CASSPGRVKGVEQYV. The chain has TRBV21-1 and TRBJ2-7; TRBD2, the D gene given by the table, was not confirmed from the DNA. TRBV21-1 counts as a pseudogene. There are 15 residues in the CDR3.

The rearrangement joins TRBV24-1 to TRBJ1-2, with D maybe TRBD1 (5 bases). V lost 3 bases and J 8 bases, leaving 15 bases between the germline ends. Germline V CDR1 and CDR2: KGHDR, SFDVKD. This CDR3 is 14 amino acids long. CDR3 bases: TGTGCCACCAGTGATCCCGGGACCCCTTTCGGCTACACCTTC. This translates into CATSDPGTPFGYTF.

The rearrangement joins TRBV5-1 to TRBJ1-3; 7 bases are shared with TRBD1. Germline-derived CDR1 and CDR2 are SGHRS and YFSETQ. V was pared by 1 base and J by 0 bases, with 10 bases of the junction left unmatched. This CDR3 is 18 amino acids long. As DNA, the CDR3 is TGCGCCAGCAGCTTGTGGGGCATCCGGGACAGCTCTGGAAACACCATATATTTT. It yields the protein CASSLWGIRDSSGNTIYF.

The chain employs TRBV7-2 and TRBJ2-4; the match to TRBD1 covers 9 bases. Germline-derived CDR1 and CDR2 are SGHTA and FQGNSA. The V segment lost 3 bases and the J segment 2 bases; nucleotides outside the gene matches: 2. The length of the CDR3 is 15 residues. Here the CDR3 reads CASSLGQGPKNIQYF. The CDR3 region has the DNA TGTGCCAGCAGCTTGGGACAGGGTCCCAAAAACATTCAGTACTTC.